The 7 T cell receptor beta chains presented below share a single source sample, sequenced in a study of T cell repertoires in cytomegalovirus infection. TCRdb reanalysed the reads using MiXCR and keeps one entry per CDR3 protein. This table has some 99,000 distinct CDR3 sequences, approximately 28% appearing once. These receptors lack a known antigen. Source: CD8+ T cells from cultured PBMCs, taken from culture after CMV antigen stimulation. The receptors were sampled from a human donor in good health (CMV status not recorded). Some clones in this sample may be carry-over from other donors' samples.

This clonotype was seen a handful of times. This chain links TRBV5-1 with TRBJ2-7, with a possible D match to TRBD2 (6 bases). V was trimmed by 1 base and J by 5 bases, leaving 7 bases between them. Per germline, CDR1 SGHRS and CDR2 YFSETQ. This CDR3 spans 12 amino acids. The CDR3 protein is CASSLWGDEQYF. CDR3 nucleotide sequence: TGCGCCAGCAGCTTGTGGGGGGACGAGCAGTACTTC.

V is TRBV19 and J is TRBJ1-1; D not resolved. CDR1 LNHDA and CDR2 SQIVND come from the germline V gene (reference sequence). The germline V and J ends were trimmed by 0 bases and 2 bases, with 13 bases remaining between them. CDR3 length: 16 residues. CDR3 sequence: CASSIDLIVDNTEAFF. Written as DNA, the CDR3 is TGTGCCAGTAGTATAGATCTGATTGTGGACAACACTGAAGCTTTCTTT.

This clonotype was seen repeatedly, ten times or more. V is TRBV6-1 and J is TRBJ2-7, with D unclear. The CDR3 sequence is 13 residues long. V dropped 3 bases and J dropped 2 bases, with 8 bases sitting between them. Germline V CDR1 and CDR2: MNHNS, SASEGT. CDR3 sequence reads: CASSEGLTYEQYF. The CDR3 bases are TGTGCCAGCAGTGAGGGCTTGACCTACGAGCAGTACTTC.

Many counts were recorded for this clonotype. V and J are TRBV30 and TRBJ1-5; D remains unclear. V lost 5 bases and J lost 2, with 19 bases in between. CDR1 is GTSNPN, CDR2 SVGIG, per germline (reference sequence). The CDR3 contains 16 residues. The CDR3 nucleotides are TGTGCCTGGGAGAACCCTTTGGCTGCGGGCAATCAGCCCCAGCATTTT. Amino acids: CAWENPLAAGNQPQHF.

This sequence joins TRBV19 and TRBJ1-1; possibly TRBD1 for D (6 bases). V dropped 7 bases and J dropped 4 bases, with 16 bases sitting between them. Germline V gene sequence: CDR1 LNHDA, CDR2 SQIVND (reference sequence). The CDR3 sequence is 14 residues long. The CDR3 reads CASNQGWFGTEAFF. In DNA form, the CDR3 reads TGTGCCAGTAACCAGGGGTGGTTTGGCACTGAAGCTTTCTTT. Full variable domain (remainder filled in from reference TRBV19 and TRBJ1-1): DGGITQSPKYLFRKEGQNVTLSCEQNLNHDAMYWYRQDPGQGLRLIYYSQIVNDFQKGDIAEGYSVSREKKESFPLTVTSAQKNPTAFYLCASNQGWFGTEAFFGQGTRLTVV.

The rearrangement links TRBV12-3 or TRBV12-4 to TRBJ2-7, with TRBD2 matching over 13 bases. This CDR3 has 13 amino acids. V lost 8 bases, J lost 4 bases, and 2 bases stayed unmatched. This CDR3 reads CASGLAGDYEQYF. In DNA, the CDR3 is TGTGCCAGCGGACTAGCGGGGGATTACGAGCAGTACTTC.

V gene TRBV6-4 combines with J gene TRBJ1-1, with D possibly matching TRBD1 (5 bases). Trimming pared 0 bases from V and 3 bases from J, leaving 8 bases between. CDR1 is MRHNA and CDR2 is SNTAGT in the germline V gene. The CDR3 sequence is 14 residues long. Here the CDR3 reads CASSDSMGDTEAFF. CDR3 coding DNA: TGTGCCAGCAGTGACTCTATGGGGGACACTGAAGCTTTCTTT.